This T cell receptor (beta chain) was retrieved from a study of cytomegalovirus exposure and HLA in healthy donors. This CDR3 has 15 amino acids. Germline V gene sequence: CDR1 SGHAT, CDR2 FQNNGV. V was shortened by 1 base and J by 1 base, with 10 bases between the two germline ends. Concerning this clone: As yet, its antigen is unknown.

The PCR ran on 60 Vbeta and 13 Jbeta primers. Sequencing was performed with immunoSEQ multiplex PCR; in TCRdb, only in-frame clones are kept and a portion is missing. Of about 200,000 clones listed, roughly 80% are singletons. Study results and caveats: In vitro confirmation showed three CMV-associated chains to be CMV antigen specific.

J is TRBJ1-1 and V is TRBV11-2, with a tentative D call TRBD1 (6 bases). The sequenced sample consisted of PBMCs. The origin of this receptor is a man aged 45-65 years in good health and CMV-seronegative. Here the CDR3 DNA reads TGTGCCAGCAGCTTAGCTAGGACAGCGAACACTGAAGCTTTCTTT. Its translation is CASSLARTANTEAFF.